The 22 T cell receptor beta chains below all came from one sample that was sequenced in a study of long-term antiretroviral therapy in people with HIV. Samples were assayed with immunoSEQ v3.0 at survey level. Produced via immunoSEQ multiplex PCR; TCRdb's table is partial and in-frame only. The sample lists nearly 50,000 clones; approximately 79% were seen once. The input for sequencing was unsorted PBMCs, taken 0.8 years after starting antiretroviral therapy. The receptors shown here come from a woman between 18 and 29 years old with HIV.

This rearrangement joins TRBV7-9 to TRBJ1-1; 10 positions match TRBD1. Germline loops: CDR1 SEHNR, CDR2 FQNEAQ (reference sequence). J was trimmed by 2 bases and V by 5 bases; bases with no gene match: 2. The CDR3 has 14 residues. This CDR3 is CASSRTGGNTEAFF. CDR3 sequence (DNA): TGTGCCAGCAGCAGGACAGGGGGAAACACTGAAGCTTTCTTT. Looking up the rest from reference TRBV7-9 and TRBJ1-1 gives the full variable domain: DTGVSQNPRHKITKRGQNVTFRCDPISEHNRLYWYRQTLGQGPEFLTYFQNEAQLEKSRLLSDRFSAERPKGSFSTLEIQRTEQGDSAMYLCASSRTGGNTEAFFGQGTRLTVV.

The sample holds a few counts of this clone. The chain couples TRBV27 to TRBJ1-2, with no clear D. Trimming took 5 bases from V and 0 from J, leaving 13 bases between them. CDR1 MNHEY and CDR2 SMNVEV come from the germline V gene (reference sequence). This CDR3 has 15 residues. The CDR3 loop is CASSLSRGSNYGYTF. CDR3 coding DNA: TGTGCCAGCAGTCTCTCCCGCGGTTCTAACTATGGCTACACCTTC.

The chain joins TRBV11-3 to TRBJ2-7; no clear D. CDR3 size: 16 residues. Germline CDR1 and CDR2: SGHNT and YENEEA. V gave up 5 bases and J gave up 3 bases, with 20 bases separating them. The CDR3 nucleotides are TGTGCCAGCAGCCCTCTCCCAGCGCGGTATTGCTACGAGCAGTACTTC. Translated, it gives CASSPLPARYCYEQYF.

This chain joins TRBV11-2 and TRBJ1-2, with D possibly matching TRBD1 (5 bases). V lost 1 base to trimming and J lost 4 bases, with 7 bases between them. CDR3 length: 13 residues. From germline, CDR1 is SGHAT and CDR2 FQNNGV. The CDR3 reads CASSLARGYGYTF. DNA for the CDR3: TGTGCCAGCAGCTTAGCAAGGGGCTATGGCTACACCTTC.

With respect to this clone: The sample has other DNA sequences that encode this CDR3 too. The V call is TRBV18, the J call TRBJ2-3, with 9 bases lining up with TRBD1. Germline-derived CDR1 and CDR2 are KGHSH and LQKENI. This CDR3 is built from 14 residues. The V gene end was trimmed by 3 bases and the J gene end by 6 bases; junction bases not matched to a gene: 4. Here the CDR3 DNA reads TGTGCCAGCTCACCGAGGACAGGGGAGGATACGCAGTATTTT. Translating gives CASSPRTGEDTQYF.

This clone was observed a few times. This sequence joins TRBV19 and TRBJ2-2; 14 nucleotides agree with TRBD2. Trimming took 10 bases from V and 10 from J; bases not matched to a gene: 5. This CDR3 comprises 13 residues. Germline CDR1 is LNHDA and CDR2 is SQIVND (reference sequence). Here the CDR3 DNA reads TGTGCCACCTTGGGACTAGCGGGAGCGGAGCTGTTTTTT. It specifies CATLGLAGAELFF.

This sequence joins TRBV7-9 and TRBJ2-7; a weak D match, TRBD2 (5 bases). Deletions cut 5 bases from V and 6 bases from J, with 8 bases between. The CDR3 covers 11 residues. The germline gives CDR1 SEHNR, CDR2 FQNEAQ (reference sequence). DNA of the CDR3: TGTGCCAGCAGCCACGAGGGCGAGCAGTACTTC. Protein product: CASSHEGEQYF.

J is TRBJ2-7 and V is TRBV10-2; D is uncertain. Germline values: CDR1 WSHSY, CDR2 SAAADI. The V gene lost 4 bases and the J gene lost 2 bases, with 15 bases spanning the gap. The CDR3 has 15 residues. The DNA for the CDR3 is TGCGCCAGCAGTGGGTACATGAAGTCACCCTACGAGCAGTACTTC. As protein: CASSGYMKSPYEQYF.

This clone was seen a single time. CDR3 in amino acids: CASSYSGGMGNTEAFF. CDR3 nucleotides: TGTGCCAGCAGTTACTCGGGGGGGATGGGGAACACTGAAGCTTTCTTT. V and J are TRBV6-5 and TRBJ1-1; the D gene is possibly TRBD1 (5 bases). Germline V gene data show CDR1 as MNHEY and CDR2 as SVGAGI. The CDR3 length is 16 residues. The germline V and J ends were trimmed by 0 bases and 1 base, with 12 bases remaining between them.

The CDR3, as DNA: TGTGCCAGCTCACCACTTCCGGGGACCCCCCAGGGGTTTAGTGGCGAGCAGTACTTC. Amino acid sequence: CASSPLPGTPQGFSGEQYF. The V gene is TRBV18, the J gene TRBJ2-7; a weak D match, TRBD1 (6 bases). V gave up 1 base and J gave up 6 bases, with 28 bases separating them. Germline lookup yields CDR1 KGHSH and CDR2 LQKENI. This CDR3 region has 19 residues.

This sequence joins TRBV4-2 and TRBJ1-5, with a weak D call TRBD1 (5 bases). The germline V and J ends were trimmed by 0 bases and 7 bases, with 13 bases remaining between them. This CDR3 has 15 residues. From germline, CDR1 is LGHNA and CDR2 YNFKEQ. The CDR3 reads CASSQDWGIKQPQHF. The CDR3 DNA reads TGTGCCAGCAGCCAAGATTGGGGGATAAAACAGCCCCAGCATTTT.

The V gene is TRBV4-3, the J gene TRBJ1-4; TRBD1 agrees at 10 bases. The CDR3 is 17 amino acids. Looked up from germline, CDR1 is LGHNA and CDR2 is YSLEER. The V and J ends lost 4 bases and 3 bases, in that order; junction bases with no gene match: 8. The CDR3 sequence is CASSPGQGVIANEKLFF. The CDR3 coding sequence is TGCGCCAGCAGCCCCGGACAGGGGGTGATTGCTAATGAAAAACTGTTTTTT.

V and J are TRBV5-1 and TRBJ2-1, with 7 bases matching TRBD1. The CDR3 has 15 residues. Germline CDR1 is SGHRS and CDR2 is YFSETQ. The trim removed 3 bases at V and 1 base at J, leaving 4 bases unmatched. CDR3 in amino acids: CASSWDSSSYNEQFF. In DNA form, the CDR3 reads TGCGCCAGCAGCTGGGACAGTTCATCCTACAATGAGCAGTTCTTC.

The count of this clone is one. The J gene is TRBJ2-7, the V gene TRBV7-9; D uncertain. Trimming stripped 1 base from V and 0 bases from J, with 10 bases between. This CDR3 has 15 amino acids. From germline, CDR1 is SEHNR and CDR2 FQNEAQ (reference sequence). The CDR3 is CASSLVGEDSYEQYF. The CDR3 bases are TGTGCCAGCAGCTTAGTTGGCGAAGACTCCTACGAGCAGTACTTC.

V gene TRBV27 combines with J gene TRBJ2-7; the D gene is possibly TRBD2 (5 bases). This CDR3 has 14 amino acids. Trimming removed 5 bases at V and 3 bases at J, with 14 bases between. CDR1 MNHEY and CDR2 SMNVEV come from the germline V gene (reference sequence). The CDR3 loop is CASSRWTGNYEQYF. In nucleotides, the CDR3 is TGTGCCAGCAGTAGATGGACTGGGAACTACGAGCAGTACTTC.

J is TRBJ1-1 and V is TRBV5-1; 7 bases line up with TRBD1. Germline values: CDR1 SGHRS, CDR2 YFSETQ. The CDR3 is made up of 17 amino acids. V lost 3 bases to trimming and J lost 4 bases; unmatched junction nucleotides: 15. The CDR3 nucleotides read TGCGCCAGCAGCTCAGCCCACAGGGGATTGGAGAGCACTGAAGCTTTCTTT. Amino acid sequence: CASSSAHRGLESTEAFF.

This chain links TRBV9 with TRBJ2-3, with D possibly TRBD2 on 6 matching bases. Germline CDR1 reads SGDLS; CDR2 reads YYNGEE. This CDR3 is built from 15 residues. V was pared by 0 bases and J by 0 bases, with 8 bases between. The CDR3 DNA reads TGTGCCAGCAGCGTAGGTAGCGGAAGCACAGATACGCAGTATTTT. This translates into CASSVGSGSTDTQYF.

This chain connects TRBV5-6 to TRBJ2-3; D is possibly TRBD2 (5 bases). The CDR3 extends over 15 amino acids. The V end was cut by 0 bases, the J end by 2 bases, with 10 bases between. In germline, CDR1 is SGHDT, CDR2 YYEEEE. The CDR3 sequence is CASSLGSGFTDTQYF. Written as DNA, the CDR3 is TGTGCCAGCAGCTTGGGCAGCGGTTTCACAGATACGCAGTATTTT.

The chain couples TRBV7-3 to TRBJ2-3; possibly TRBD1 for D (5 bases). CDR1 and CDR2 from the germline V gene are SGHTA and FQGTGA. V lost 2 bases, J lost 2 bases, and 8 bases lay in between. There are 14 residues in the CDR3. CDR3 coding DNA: TGTGCCAGCAGCTTATTGGGGCACACAGATACGCAGTATTTT. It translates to CASSLLGHTDTQYF.

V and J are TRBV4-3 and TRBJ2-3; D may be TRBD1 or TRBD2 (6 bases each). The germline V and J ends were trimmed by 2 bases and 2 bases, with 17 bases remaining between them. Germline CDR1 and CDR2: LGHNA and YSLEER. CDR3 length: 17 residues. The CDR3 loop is CASSQISLGGTTDTQYF. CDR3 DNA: TGCGCCAGCAGCCAAATAAGCCTAGGGGGGACCACAGATACGCAGTATTTT.

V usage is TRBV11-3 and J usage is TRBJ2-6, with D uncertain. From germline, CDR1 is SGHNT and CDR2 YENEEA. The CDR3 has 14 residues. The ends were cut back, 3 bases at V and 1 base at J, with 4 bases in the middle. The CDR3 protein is CASSFSSGANVLTF. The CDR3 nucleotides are TGTGCCAGCAGCTTTTCTTCTGGGGCCAACGTCCTGACTTTC.

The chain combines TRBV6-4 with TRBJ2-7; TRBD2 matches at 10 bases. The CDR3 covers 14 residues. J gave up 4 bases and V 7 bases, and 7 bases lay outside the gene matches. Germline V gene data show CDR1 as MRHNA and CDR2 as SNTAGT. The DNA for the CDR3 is TGTGCCAGCAATGGGACTAGCGCACAATACGAGCAGTACTTC. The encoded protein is CASNGTSAQYEQYF.